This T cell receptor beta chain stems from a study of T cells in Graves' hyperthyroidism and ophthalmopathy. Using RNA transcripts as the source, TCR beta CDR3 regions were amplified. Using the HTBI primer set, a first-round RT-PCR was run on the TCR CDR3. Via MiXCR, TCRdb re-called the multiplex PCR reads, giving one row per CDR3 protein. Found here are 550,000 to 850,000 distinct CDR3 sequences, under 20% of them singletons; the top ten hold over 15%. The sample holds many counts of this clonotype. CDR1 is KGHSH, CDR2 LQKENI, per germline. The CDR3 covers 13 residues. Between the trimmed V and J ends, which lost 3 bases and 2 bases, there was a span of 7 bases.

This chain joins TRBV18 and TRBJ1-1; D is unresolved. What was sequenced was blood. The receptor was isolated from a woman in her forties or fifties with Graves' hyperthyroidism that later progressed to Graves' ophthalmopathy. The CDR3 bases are TGTGCCAGCTCACCTCGAGATAACACTGAAGCTTTCTTT. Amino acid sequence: CASSPRDNTEAFF.